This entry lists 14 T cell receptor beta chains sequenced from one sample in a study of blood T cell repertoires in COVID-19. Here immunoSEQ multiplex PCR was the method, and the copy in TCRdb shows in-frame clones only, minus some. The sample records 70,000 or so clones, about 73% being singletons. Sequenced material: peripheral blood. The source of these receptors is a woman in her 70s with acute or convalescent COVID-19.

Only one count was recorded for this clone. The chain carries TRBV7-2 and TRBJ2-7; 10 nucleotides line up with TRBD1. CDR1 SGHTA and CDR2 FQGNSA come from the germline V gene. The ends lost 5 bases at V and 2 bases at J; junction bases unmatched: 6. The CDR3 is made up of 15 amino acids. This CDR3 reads CASSHRTGGAYEQYF. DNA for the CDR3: TGTGCCAGCAGCCATCGGACAGGGGGAGCCTACGAGCAGTACTTC.

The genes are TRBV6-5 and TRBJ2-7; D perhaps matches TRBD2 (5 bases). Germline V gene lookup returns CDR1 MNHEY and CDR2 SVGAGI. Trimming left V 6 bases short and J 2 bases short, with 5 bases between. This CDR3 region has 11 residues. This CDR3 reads CASRGAYEQYF. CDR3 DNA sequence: TGTGCCAGCAGGGGAGCCTACGAGCAGTACTTC.

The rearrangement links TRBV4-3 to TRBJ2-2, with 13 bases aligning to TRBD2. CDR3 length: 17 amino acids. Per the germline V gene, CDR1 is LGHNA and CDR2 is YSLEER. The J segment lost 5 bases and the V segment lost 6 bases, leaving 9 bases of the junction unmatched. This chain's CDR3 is CASSEHPGLAGTGELFF. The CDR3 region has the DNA TGCGCCAGCAGTGAACATCCGGGACTAGCGGGAACCGGGGAGCTGTTTTTT.

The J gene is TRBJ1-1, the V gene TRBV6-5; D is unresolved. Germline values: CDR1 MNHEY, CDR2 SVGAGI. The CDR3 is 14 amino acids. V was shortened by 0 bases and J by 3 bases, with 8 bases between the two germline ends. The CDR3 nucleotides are TGTGCCAGCAGTTACTCGGGCAGACACACTGAAGCTTTCTTT. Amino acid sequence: CASSYSGRHTEAFF.

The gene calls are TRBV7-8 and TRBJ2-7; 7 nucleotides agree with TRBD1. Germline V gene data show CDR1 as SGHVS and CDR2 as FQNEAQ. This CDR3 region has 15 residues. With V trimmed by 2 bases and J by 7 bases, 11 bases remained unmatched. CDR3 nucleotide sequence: TGTGCCAGCAGCTTAAAAGCGGCAGGGGGTAGGGAGCAGTACTTC. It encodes CASSLKAAGGREQYF. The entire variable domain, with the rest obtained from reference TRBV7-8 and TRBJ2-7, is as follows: GAGVSQSPRYKVAKRGQDVALRCDPISGHVSLFWYQQALGQGPEFLTYFQNEAQLDKSGLPSDRFFAERPEGSVSTLKIQRTQQEDSAVYLCASSLKAAGGREQYFGPGTRLTVT.

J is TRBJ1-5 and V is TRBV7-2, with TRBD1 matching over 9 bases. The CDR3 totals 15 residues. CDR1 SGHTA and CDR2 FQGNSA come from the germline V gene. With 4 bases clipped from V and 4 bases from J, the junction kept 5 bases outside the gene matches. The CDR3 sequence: CASSWGQGGNQPQHF. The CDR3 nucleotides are TGTGCCAGCAGCTGGGGACAGGGCGGAAATCAGCCCCAGCATTTT.

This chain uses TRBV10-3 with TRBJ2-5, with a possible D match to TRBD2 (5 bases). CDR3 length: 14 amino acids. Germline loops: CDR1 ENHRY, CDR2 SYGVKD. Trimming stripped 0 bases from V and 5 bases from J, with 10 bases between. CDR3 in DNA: TGTGCCATCAGTGAGTCCCAGGACTTGGAGACCCAGTACTTC. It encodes CAISESQDLETQYF.

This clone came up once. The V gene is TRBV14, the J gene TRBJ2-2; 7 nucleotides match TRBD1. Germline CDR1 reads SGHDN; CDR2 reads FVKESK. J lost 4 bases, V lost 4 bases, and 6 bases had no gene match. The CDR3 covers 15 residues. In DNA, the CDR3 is TGTGCCAGCAGCCGCCGACAGGGAAGCACCGGGGAGCTGTTTTTT. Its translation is CASSRRQGSTGELFF. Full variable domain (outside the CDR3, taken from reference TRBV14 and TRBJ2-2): EAGVTQFPSHSVIEKGQTVTLRCDPISGHDNLYWYRRVMGKEIKFLLHFVKESKQDESGMPNNRFLAERTGGTYSTLKVQPAELEDSGVYFCASSRRQGSTGELFFGEGSRLTVL.

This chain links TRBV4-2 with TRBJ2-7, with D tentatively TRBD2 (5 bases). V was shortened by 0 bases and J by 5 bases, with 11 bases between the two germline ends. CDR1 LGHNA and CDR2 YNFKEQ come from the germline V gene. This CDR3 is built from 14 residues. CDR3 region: CASSQDTSPDEQYF. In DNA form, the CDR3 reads TGTGCCAGCAGCCAAGACACTAGTCCAGACGAGCAGTACTTC.

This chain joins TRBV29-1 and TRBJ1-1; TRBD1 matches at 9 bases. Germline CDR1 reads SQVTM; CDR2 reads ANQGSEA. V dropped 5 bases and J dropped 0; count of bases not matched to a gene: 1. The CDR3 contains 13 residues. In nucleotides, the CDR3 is TGCAGCGTTCGGACAGGGGTGAACACTGAAGCTTTCTTT. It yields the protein CSVRTGVNTEAFF.

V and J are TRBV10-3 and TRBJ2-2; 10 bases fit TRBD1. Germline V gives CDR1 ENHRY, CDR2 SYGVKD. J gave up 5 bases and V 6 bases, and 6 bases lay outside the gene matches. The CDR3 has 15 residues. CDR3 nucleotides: TGTGCCATCAGCAACGGACAGGGGGTTACCGGGGAGCTGTTTTTT. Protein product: CAISNGQGVTGELFF.

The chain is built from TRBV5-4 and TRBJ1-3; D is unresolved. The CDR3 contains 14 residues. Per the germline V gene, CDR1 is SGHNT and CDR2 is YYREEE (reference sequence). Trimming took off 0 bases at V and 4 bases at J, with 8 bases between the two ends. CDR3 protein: CASSLDPRGNTIYF. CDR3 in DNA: TGTGCCAGCAGCTTGGACCCTAGAGGAAACACCATATATTTT.

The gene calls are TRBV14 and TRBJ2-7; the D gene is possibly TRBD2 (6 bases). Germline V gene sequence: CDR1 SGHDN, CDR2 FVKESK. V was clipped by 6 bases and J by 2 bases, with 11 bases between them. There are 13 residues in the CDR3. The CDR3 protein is CASSPSVAYEQYF. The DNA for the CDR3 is TGTGCCAGCAGTCCTAGCGTGGCCTACGAGCAGTACTTC.

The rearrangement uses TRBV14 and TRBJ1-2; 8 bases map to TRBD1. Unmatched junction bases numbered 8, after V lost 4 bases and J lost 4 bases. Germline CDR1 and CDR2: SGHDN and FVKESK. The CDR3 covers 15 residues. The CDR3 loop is CASSPAGQATYGYTF. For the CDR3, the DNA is TGTGCCAGCAGCCCCGCGGGACAGGCCACCTATGGCTACACCTTC.